These 11 T cell receptor beta chains were sequenced from one sample in a study of blood T cell repertoires in COVID-19. Profiling relied on immunoSEQ multiplex PCR, and the TCRdb table lists in-frame clones only, not all of them. The table lists about 65,000 clones, approximately 95% of them singletons, with 2.9% in the top ten. Sequencing was carried out using peripheral blood. The receptors come from a man between 65 and 85 years old with active COVID-19.

The CDR3 reads CASSETGLETQYF. The CDR3 region has the DNA TGTGCCAGCAGTGAAACAGGGTTGGAGACCCAGTACTTC. The rearrangement joins TRBV12-3 or TRBV12-4 to TRBJ2-5; D possibly corresponds to TRBD1 (6 bases). The CDR3 is 13 residues long. Trimming pared 5 bases from V and 5 bases from J, leaving 12 bases between.

This chain joins TRBV19 and TRBJ1-1; D unclear. The germline V and J ends were trimmed by 8 bases and 0 bases, with 10 bases remaining between them. Germline V gives CDR1 LNHDA, CDR2 SQIVND (reference sequence). The CDR3 spans 13 residues. The CDR3 region is CASAPGMNTEAFF. The CDR3 DNA reads as TGTGCCAGTGCTCCGGGTATGAACACTGAAGCTTTCTTT.

This clone has a handful of counts. The V and J genes are TRBV2 and TRBJ1-6; D remains unclear. There are 16 residues in the CDR3. Trimming removed 3 bases at V and 0 bases at J, with 9 bases between. Germline lookup yields CDR1 SNHLY and CDR2 FYNNEI. This CDR3 is CASSDPPSSYNSPLHF. CDR3 DNA sequence: TGTGCCAGCAGTGACCCACCTAGCTCCTATAATTCACCCCTCCACTTT.

The chain combines TRBV2 with TRBJ2-2; 11 bases align to TRBD2. Trimming took 1 base from V and 0 from J; bases not matched to a gene: 4. The CDR3 runs to 18 residues. Germline CDR1 is SNHLY and CDR2 is FYNNEI. CDR3 nucleotide sequence: TGTGCCAGCAGTGAAGGTAGCGGGGGGGCCCCGAACACCGGGGAGCTGTTTTTT. As protein: CASSEGSGGAPNTGELFF.

This CDR3 is CASRAGLAGARQETQYF. CDR3 nucleotides: TGTGCCAGCAGGGCGGGACTAGCGGGGGCGAGACAAGAGACCCAGTACTTC. The gene calls are TRBV2 and TRBJ2-5; 14 bases map to TRBD2. Germline values: CDR1 SNHLY, CDR2 FYNNEI. The V segment lost 6 bases and the J segment 2 bases; nucleotides outside the gene matches: 8. The CDR3 spans 17 residues.

This chain joins TRBV11-3 and TRBJ1-1; weak D call: TRBD1 (6 bases). This CDR3 has 15 residues. Germline values: CDR1 SGHNT, CDR2 YENEEA. V lost 5 bases and J lost 4, with 17 bases in between. The CDR3 protein is CASSPDPTGRTEAFF. The DNA of the CDR3 is TGTGCCAGCAGCCCGGATCCAACAGGGCGCACTGAAGCTTTCTTT.

This clone was recorded only once. V is TRBV2 and J is TRBJ2-1; TRBD2 matches at 9 bases. The CDR3 contains 14 residues. The V gene end was trimmed by 8 bases and the J gene end by 8 bases; junction bases not matched to a gene: 10. From germline, CDR1 is SNHLY and CDR2 FYNNEI. CDR3 sequence: CASGRGGRRYEQFF. In DNA, the CDR3 is TGTGCCAGCGGGCGGGGGGGCCGGCGTTATGAGCAGTTCTTC.

This chain links TRBV11-3 with TRBJ2-7, with a weak D call TRBD1 (6 bases). The V end was cut by 5 bases, the J end by 2 bases, with 13 bases between. Germline lookup yields CDR1 SGHNT and CDR2 YENEEA. The CDR3 loop spans 14 amino acids. The CDR3 nucleotides are TGTGCCAGCAGCCAGAGGGACACCACCTACGAGCAGTACTTC. This sequence encodes CASSQRDTTYEQYF.

A few counts support this clone. The chain links TRBV11-1 to TRBJ2-3; 10 nucleotides match TRBD2. Germline assignment: CDR1 SGHAT and CDR2 FQDESV (reference sequence). The CDR3 contains 16 residues. Trimming at V came to 6 bases and at J to 0 bases, leaving 6 bases not matched to a gene. CDR3 region: CASSAPLAGSTDTQYF. CDR3 sequence (DNA): TGTGCCAGCAGTGCCCCACTAGCGGGGAGCACAGATACGCAGTATTTT. Based on the CDR3 plus reference TRBV11-1 and TRBJ2-3, the full variable domain is EAEVAQSPRYKITEKSQAVAFWCDPISGHATLYWYRQILGQGPELLVQFQDESVVDDSQLPKDRFSAERLKGVDSTLKIQPAELGDSAMYLCASSAPLAGSTDTQYFGPGTRLTVL.

J is TRBJ2-3 and V is TRBV6-4, with 14 bases matching TRBD2. Germline-derived CDR1 and CDR2 are MRHNA and SNTAGT. The ends lost 3 bases at V and 1 base at J; junction bases unmatched: 3. The CDR3 has 17 amino acids. CDR3 in amino acids: CASSEGLAGGRTDTQYF. In nucleotides, the CDR3 is TGTGCCAGCAGTGAAGGACTAGCGGGGGGACGCACAGATACGCAGTATTTT.

This clone has a single count. The rearrangement links TRBV24-1 to TRBJ2-2; D is ambiguous. The CDR3 consists of 14 residues. The germline V gene has CDR1 KGHDR and CDR2 SFDVKD. With 2 bases removed from V and 6 bases from J, the gap between germline ends came to 9 bases. The CDR3 here is CATSDSNRAGELFF. CDR3 sequence (DNA): TGTGCCACCAGTGATTCTAACAGAGCCGGGGAGCTGTTTTTT.